One sample yielded the 22 T cell receptor beta chains listed below, sequenced in a study of cytomegalovirus exposure and HLA in healthy donors. 13 Jbeta primers and 60 Vbeta primers were used for the PCR. Measured with immunoSEQ multiplex PCR; TCRdb has only the in-frame clones, and not every one. The listing contains just under 80,000 clones. Sequenced input: PBMCs. The source is a young man in good health and CMV-seropositive.

Points on this clone: The junction shows a germline mismatch at one end, possibly a read error. The rearrangement uses TRBV4-1 and TRBJ2-1; D remains ambiguous. The CDR3 covers 18 residues. The V gene's germline CDR1 is MGHRA and CDR2 YSYEKL. The CDR3 here is CASSHPWAPLSSDNEQFF. CDR3 DNA: TGCGCCAGCAGCCACCCTTGGGCGCCCCTGAGCTCCGACAATGAGCAGTTCTTC.

The V and J genes are TRBV10-3 and TRBJ1-1, with 7 bases aligning to TRBD1. V lost 5 bases to trimming and J lost 1 base; unmatched junction nucleotides: 13. CDR3 length: 17 residues. Germline V gives CDR1 ENHRY, CDR2 SYGVKD. The CDR3 DNA follows: TGTGCCATCAGTAAACCTGGGACAGCCCGCGGGAACACTGAAGCTTTCTTT. This gives the protein CAISKPGTARGNTEAFF.

J is TRBJ2-3 and V is TRBV29-1, with 9 positions matching TRBD1. The germline V gene has CDR1 SQVTM and CDR2 ANQGSEA. V shed 5 bases and J 2 bases; nucleotides not matched to a gene: 8. The CDR3 runs 15 residues. Written as DNA, the CDR3 is TGCAGCGTTTCGGGACAGGGCTTCCTCACAGATACGCAGTATTTT. It translates to CSVSGQGFLTDTQYF.

The genes are TRBV6-5 and TRBJ2-2, with D perhaps matching TRBD1 (6 bases). From germline, CDR1 is MNHEY and CDR2 SVGAGI. The CDR3 covers 16 residues. Trimming stripped 4 bases from V and 4 bases from J, with 16 bases between. CDR3 coding DNA: TGTGCCAGCAGTTTCCTACAGGGTCGGGTCACCGGGGAGCTGTTTTTT. It translates to CASSFLQGRVTGELFF.

This CDR3 reads CASSPQGRTDTQYF. The CDR3 DNA sequence: TGTGCCAGCAGCCCCCAGGGTCGCACAGATACGCAGTATTTT. The rearrangement links TRBV4-2 to TRBJ2-3; D might be TRBD1 (5 bases). Germline CDR1 is LGHNA and CDR2 is YNFKEQ. Trimming took 4 bases from V and 1 from J, leaving 9 bases between them. This CDR3 has 14 residues.

The chain recombines TRBV4-2 with TRBJ1-4; 7 bases align to TRBD1. Trimming removed 0 bases from V and 0 bases from J; junction bases left unmatched: 7. Germline CDR1 is LGHNA and CDR2 is YNFKEQ. The CDR3 runs to 18 residues. The CDR3 DNA is TGTGCCAGCAGCCAAGATGAGAAGGGGACAGCAACTAATGAAAAACTGTTTTTT. As protein: CASSQDEKGTATNEKLFF.

The chain combines TRBV2 with TRBJ1-4, with 10 bases fitting TRBD1. The CDR3 contains 16 residues. The V gene end was trimmed by 6 bases and the J gene end by 2 bases; junction bases not matched to a gene: 6. Germline values: CDR1 SNHLY, CDR2 FYNNEI. CDR3 protein: CASRRQGAATNEKLFF. In DNA, the CDR3 is TGTGCCAGCAGGAGACAGGGGGCGGCGACTAATGAAAAACTGTTTTTT.

CDR3 region: CASSEAGGNNEQFF. The CDR3 DNA reads TGTGCCAGCAGTGAAGCGGGGGGCAACAATGAGCAGTTCTTC. The chain has TRBV6-4 and TRBJ2-1, with TRBD2 matching 9 bases. V shed 3 bases and J 5 bases; nucleotides not matched to a gene: 2. Per germline, CDR1 MRHNA and CDR2 SNTAGT. The CDR3 has 14 residues.

The chain recombines TRBV4-1 with TRBJ1-2, with a tentative D call TRBD1 (6 bases). This CDR3 has 13 amino acids. CDR1 is MGHRA and CDR2 is YSYEKL in the germline V gene. The V and J ends lost 5 bases and 7 bases respectively, with 14 bases between them. CDR3 protein: CASSAQGTVGYTF. DNA of the CDR3: TGCGCCAGCAGCGCGCAGGGGACCGTTGGCTACACCTTC.

This chain connects TRBV5-1 to TRBJ2-2; 9 bases map to TRBD1. CDR3 length equals 15 residues. Germline loops: CDR1 SGHRS, CDR2 YFSETQ. J gave up 5 bases and V 4 bases, and 6 bases lay outside the gene matches. CDR3 loop: CASSRTGERTGELFF. CDR3 bases: TGCGCCAGCAGCCGGACAGGGGAAAGGACCGGGGAGCTGTTTTTT.

The V and J genes are TRBV4-2 and TRBJ2-7, with 10 bases lining up with TRBD1. Germline V gives CDR1 LGHNA, CDR2 YNFKEQ. The CDR3 sequence is 15 residues long. With 3 bases clipped from V and 4 bases from J, the junction kept 6 bases outside the gene matches. The CDR3 sequence: CASSQPGQGIYEQYF. The CDR3 bases are TGTGCCAGCAGCCAGCCGGGACAGGGGATATACGAGCAGTACTTC.

This chain joins TRBV18 and TRBJ1-1; D is perhaps TRBD1 (6 bases). Deletions cut 6 bases from V and 4 bases from J, with 18 bases between. The CDR3 extends over 15 amino acids. Germline loops: CDR1 KGHSH, CDR2 LQKENI. The CDR3 loop is CASSPRGFAGTEAFF. CDR3 nucleotide sequence: TGTGCCAGCTCCCCAAGGGGGTTTGCGGGCACTGAAGCTTTCTTT.

The chain links TRBV2 to TRBJ2-7; D unclear. V was trimmed by 2 bases and J by 1 base, leaving 9 bases between them. Germline CDR1 reads SNHLY; CDR2 reads FYNNEI. CDR3 length equals 14 residues. DNA for the CDR3: TGTGCCAGCAGTGAACACGGTTCGTCCTACGAGCAGTACTTC. Its translation is CASSEHGSSYEQYF.

This chain links TRBV29-1 with TRBJ2-3; D is uncertain. Germline values: CDR1 SQVTM, CDR2 ANQGSEA. Trimming left V 3 bases short and J 2 bases short, with 9 bases between. The CDR3 runs 13 residues. CDR3 region: CSVDWPTTDTQYF. In DNA form, the CDR3 reads TGCAGCGTTGATTGGCCCACCACAGATACGCAGTATTTT.

The CDR3 reads CASSLPLGGQFF. The CDR3 nucleotides read TGTGCCAGCAGTTTACCCCTGGGGGGGCAGTTCTTC. The chain links TRBV28 to TRBJ2-1, with D maybe TRBD2 (6 bases). V lost 2 bases and J lost 12, with 11 bases in between. There are 12 residues in the CDR3. Per germline, CDR1 MDHEN and CDR2 SYDVKM.

The chain employs TRBV28 and TRBJ2-5; D ambiguous. The ends were cut back, 3 bases at V and 5 bases at J, with 4 bases in the middle. The CDR3 is 11 residues long. Germline-derived CDR1 and CDR2 are MDHEN and SYDVKM. In DNA form, the CDR3 reads TGTGCCAGCAGTTTCGCGGAGACCCAGTACTTC. Translating it yields CASSFAETQYF.

The chain uses TRBV30 and TRBJ1-5; 12 bases align to TRBD1. The V gene end was trimmed by 7 bases and the J gene end by 7 bases; junction bases not matched to a gene: 11. Germline assignment: CDR1 GTSNPN and CDR2 SVGIG (reference sequence). The CDR3 totals 15 residues. The DNA of the CDR3 is TGTGCCTATTCAACGGGACAGGGGGCCTGGCAGCCCCAGCATTTT. It yields the protein CAYSTGQGAWQPQHF.

The rearrangement joins TRBV2 to TRBJ2-3, with 11 bases that match TRBD1. CDR3 length: 15 residues. CDR1 SNHLY and CDR2 FYNNEI come from the germline V gene. The J segment lost 4 bases and the V segment lost 5 bases, leaving 5 bases of the junction unmatched. The CDR3 loop reads CASSSGTGGSDTQYF. CDR3 DNA: TGTGCCAGCAGTTCCGGGACAGGGGGTTCAGATACGCAGTATTTT.

To note about this clone: Different DNA sequences within this sample yield the same CDR3. The chain combines TRBV6-5 with TRBJ1-2; 10 nucleotides line up with TRBD1. Germline loops: CDR1 MNHEY, CDR2 SVGAGI. The CDR3 covers 14 residues. The V gene end was trimmed by 5 bases and the J gene end by 2 bases; junction bases not matched to a gene: 2. The CDR3: CASSRDRGNYGYTF. In DNA form, the CDR3 reads TGTGCCAGCAGTAGGGACAGGGGCAACTATGGCTACACCTTC.

The chain combines TRBV28 with TRBJ2-1, with 9 bases fitting TRBD2. There are 14 residues in the CDR3. J was trimmed by 10 bases and V by 2 bases; bases with no gene match: 6. Germline V lookup: CDR1 MDHEN, CDR2 SYDVKM. In DNA form, the CDR3 reads TGTGCCAGCAGTTTACGCGGGAGGGGAAGAGAGCAGTTCTTC. Translating gives CASSLRGRGREQFF.

The CDR3 DNA reads as TGTGCCAGCAGCTTGGATGGTACAGGGGGCGATGGCTACACCTTC. Translating gives CASSLDGTGGDGYTF. This chain links TRBV5-8 with TRBJ1-2; 9 bases match TRBD1. Germline values: CDR1 SGHTS, CDR2 YDEGEE. The CDR3 is 15 residues long. J lost 6 bases, V lost 0 bases, and 6 bases had no gene match.

The V and J genes are TRBV20-1 and TRBJ2-7; 7 bases are shared with TRBD1. Trimming took 6 bases from V and 13 from J; bases not matched to a gene: 12. Per germline, CDR1 DFQATT and CDR2 SNEGSKA (reference sequence). The CDR3 covers 11 residues. CDR3 DNA sequence: TGCAGTGCCGATTCCGGGACAGAGGTCTACTTC. Its translation: CSADSGTEVYF.